The entry below gives a single T cell receptor beta chain sequence along with its context. No antigen is known for it. The sample belongs to a study of PD-1 blockade in classical Hodgkin lymphoma. Overall study findings and caveats: The CD4+ diversity rise by C4D1 was clearest in complete responders. Healthy donors reportedly exceeded newly diagnosed patients in baseline TCR diversity. No one has yet defined what causes the repertoire differences, which may be disease activity or prior therapy. Patients were excluded if nivolumab began under 1 year after ASCT (the autologous transplant).

The time point here: cycle 4 day 1 (C4D1), after 5 to 7 weeks of nivolumab. Relapse after autologous stem cell transplantation occurred in every patient, and brentuximab vedotin exposure varied. Per germline, CDR1 GTSNPN and CDR2 SVGIG (reference sequence). V shed 0 bases, J shed 2 bases, and the junction held 13 bases outside the gene matches. The CDR3 has 19 residues. Profiled with immunoSEQ multiplex PCR; TCRdb holds only in-frame clones, not every one. This table has more than 85,000 clones, more than 70% appearing once. The starting material was peripheral blood mononuclear cells (PBMCs), obtained before the fourth cycle of nivolumab. The sequence was collected from a human donor with classical Hodgkin lymphoma. The rearrangement uses TRBV30 and TRBJ2-4; 10 positions agree with TRBD2. CDR3 nucleotides: TGTGCCTGGAGTGTAAGCGCACTAGCGGGATGGTGGACCAAAAACATTCAGTACTTC. This sequence encodes CAWSVSALAGWWTKNIQYF.